This TCR beta chain was captured by sequencing in a study of blood T cell repertoires in COVID-19. Study summary: Acute-phase and convalescent COVID-19 samples originated in the United States, Italy and Spain. The analysed material was cDNA or gDNA that came from T cells, B-cell-depleted T cells, or PBMCs.

CDR1 is SGDLS, CDR2 YYNGEE, per germline. V lost 4 bases, J lost 6 bases, and 26 bases lay in between. CDR3 length: 17 amino acids. Per the original data handling: Estimation of nucleated cell counts was performed using reference gene primer amplification. This table comes from immunoSEQ multiplex PCR, and its TCRdb copy is limited to in-frame clones, with some not included. V and J calls and clone size are given by that table; D and trimming were obtained from the DNA. The table lists just under 150,000 clones, roughly 89% of them singletons. This clone was seen once. Sequences were obtained from peripheral blood. The rearrangement links TRBV9 to TRBJ2-7, with D possibly matching TRBD2 (5 bases). The sequence was collected from a woman aged 45-65 years with acute or convalescent COVID-19. This chain's CDR3 is CASSSGWARARLSEQYF. CDR3 DNA sequence: TGTGCCAGCAGCAGCGGCTGGGCCCGGGCACGTCTTTCCGAGCAGTACTTC.